This TCR beta chain was retrieved from a study of shared T cell receptors in the human thymus. Germline CDR1 is SGHDT and CDR2 is YYEEEE. The CDR3 is 16 amino acids. Germline trimming cut 4 bases from V and 4 bases from J; bases unmatched to any gene: 11. Here immunoSEQ multiplex PCR was the method, and the copy in TCRdb shows in-frame clones only, minus some. Of roughly 410,000 clones listed, over 90% are singletons. The chain employs TRBV5-6 and TRBJ1-5; 7 positions agree with TRBD1. Sequenced sample: thymocytes. The source of this sequence is a human donor. The CDR3 DNA reads TGTGCCAGCAGCCAAGGAACAGGGGAGGGGAATCAGCCCCAGCATTTT. Its protein is CASSQGTGEGNQPQHF.